This T cell receptor beta chain was sequenced for a study of early T cells in non-severe SARS-CoV-2 infection. This CDR3 has 15 residues. Per germline, CDR1 KGHSH and CDR2 LQKENI. V gave up 4 bases and J gave up 4 bases; unmatched junction bases: 8. cDNA molecules, individually, were tagged with unique molecular identifiers. From the 5' RACE reads, TCRdb called clonotypes with MiXCR, one entry per CDR3 protein. The sample gives approximately 100,000 distinct CDR3 sequences, about 15% of which show up once; roughly 1.2% is in the top ten. This receptor was identified in an adult who was a healthcare worker with PCR-confirmed SARS-CoV-2 infection or an uninfected control (not recorded which). The specimen was whole blood. V usage is TRBV18 and J usage is TRBJ2-7; 9 nucleotides align to TRBD2. The CDR3 region is CASSRERGVQYEQYF. In nucleotides, the CDR3 is TGTGCCAGCTCACGCGAGCGGGGGGTCCAATACGAGCAGTACTTC.